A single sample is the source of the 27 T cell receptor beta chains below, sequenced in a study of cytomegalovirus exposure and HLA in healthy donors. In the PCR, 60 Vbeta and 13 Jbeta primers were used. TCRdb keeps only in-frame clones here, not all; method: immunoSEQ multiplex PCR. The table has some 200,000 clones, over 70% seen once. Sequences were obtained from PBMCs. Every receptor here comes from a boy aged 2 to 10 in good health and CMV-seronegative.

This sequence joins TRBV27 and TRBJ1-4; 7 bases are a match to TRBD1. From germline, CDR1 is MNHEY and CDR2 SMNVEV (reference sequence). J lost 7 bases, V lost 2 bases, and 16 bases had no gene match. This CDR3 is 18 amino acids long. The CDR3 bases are TGTGCCAGCAGTTTAAATTGGGGGGAAGGGACAGATACTGAAAAACTGTTTTTT. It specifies CASSLNWGEGTDTEKLFF.

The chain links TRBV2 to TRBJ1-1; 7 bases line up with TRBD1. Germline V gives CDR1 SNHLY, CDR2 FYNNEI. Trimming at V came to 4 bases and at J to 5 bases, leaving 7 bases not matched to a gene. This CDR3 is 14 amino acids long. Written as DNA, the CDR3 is TGTGCCAGCAGTGTCGGGACAGTGGGAACTGAAGCTTTCTTT. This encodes CASSVGTVGTEAFF. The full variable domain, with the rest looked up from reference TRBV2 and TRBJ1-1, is EPEVTQTPSHQVTQMGQEVILRCVPISNHLYFYWYRQILGQKVEFLVSFYNNEISEKSEIFDDQFSVERPDGSNFTLKIRSTKLEDSAMYFCASSVGTVGTEAFFGQGTRLTVV.

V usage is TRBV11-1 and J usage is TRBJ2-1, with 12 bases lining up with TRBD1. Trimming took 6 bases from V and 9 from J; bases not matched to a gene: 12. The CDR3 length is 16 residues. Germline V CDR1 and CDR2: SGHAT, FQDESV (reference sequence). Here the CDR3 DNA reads TGTGCCAGCAGTAAGGACCCGGGACAGGGGGCGGTTGAGCAGTTCTTC. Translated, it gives CASSKDPGQGAVEQFF. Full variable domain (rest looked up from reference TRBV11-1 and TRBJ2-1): EAEVAQSPRYKITEKSQAVAFWCDPISGHATLYWYRQILGQGPELLVQFQDESVVDDSQLPKDRFSAERLKGVDSTLKIQPAELGDSAMYLCASSKDPGQGAVEQFFGPGTRLTVL.

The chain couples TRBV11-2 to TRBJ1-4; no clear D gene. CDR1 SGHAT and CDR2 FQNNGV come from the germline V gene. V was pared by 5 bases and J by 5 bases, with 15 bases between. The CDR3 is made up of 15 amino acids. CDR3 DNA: TGTGCCAGCAGCCCTAGCCTAGAGGAGAATGAAAAACTGTTTTTT. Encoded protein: CASSPSLEENEKLFF.

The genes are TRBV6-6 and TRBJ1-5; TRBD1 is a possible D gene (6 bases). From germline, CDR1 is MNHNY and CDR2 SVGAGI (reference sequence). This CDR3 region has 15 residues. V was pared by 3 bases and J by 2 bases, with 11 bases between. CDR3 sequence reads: CASSYTGRGNQPQHF. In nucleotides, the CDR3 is TGTGCCAGCAGTTATACAGGGAGGGGCAATCAGCCCCAGCATTTT.

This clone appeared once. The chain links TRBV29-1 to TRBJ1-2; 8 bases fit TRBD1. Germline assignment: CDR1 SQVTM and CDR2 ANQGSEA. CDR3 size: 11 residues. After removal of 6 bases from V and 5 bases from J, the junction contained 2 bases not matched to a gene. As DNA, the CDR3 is TGCAGCGTACGACAGGGGTATGGCTACACCTTC. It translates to CSVRQGYGYTF. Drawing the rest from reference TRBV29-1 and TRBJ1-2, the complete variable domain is SAVISQKPSRDICQRGTSLTIQCQVDSQVTMMFWYRQQPGQSLTLIATANQGSEATYESGFVIDKFPISRPNLTFSTLTVSNMSPEDSSIYLCSVRQGYGYTFGSGTRLTVV.

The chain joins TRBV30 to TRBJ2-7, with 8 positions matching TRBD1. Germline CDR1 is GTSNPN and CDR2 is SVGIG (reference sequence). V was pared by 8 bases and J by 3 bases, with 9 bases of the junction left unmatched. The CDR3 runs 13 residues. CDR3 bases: TGTGCCGGAGAGGAGACAGGGGACTACGAGCAGTACTTC. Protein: CAGEETGDYEQYF.

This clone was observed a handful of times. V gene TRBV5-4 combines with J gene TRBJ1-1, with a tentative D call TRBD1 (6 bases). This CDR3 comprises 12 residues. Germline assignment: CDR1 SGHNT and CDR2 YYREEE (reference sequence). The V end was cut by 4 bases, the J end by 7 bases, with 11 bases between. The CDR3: CASSTQGVEAFF. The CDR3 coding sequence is TGTGCCAGCAGCACACAGGGAGTTGAAGCTTTCTTT.

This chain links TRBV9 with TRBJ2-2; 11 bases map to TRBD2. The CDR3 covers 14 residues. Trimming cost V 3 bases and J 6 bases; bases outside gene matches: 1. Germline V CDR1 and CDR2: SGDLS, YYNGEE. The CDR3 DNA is TGTGCCAGCAGCGGGGGACTAGCGGCCGGGGAGCTGTTTTTT. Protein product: CASSGGLAAGELFF.

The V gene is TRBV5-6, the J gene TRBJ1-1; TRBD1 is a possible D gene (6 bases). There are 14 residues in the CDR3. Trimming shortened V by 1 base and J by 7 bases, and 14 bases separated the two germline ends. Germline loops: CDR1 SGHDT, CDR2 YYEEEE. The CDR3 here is CASSLTGTDVEAFF. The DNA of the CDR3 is TGTGCCAGCAGCTTGACAGGGACCGACGTTGAAGCTTTCTTT.

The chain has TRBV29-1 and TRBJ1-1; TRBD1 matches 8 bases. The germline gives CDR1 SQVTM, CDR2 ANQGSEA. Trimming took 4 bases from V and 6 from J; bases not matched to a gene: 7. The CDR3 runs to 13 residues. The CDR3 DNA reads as TGCAGCGTTGTTGGGGTACAGGGGGCTGAAGCTTTCTTT. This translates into CSVVGVQGAEAFF.

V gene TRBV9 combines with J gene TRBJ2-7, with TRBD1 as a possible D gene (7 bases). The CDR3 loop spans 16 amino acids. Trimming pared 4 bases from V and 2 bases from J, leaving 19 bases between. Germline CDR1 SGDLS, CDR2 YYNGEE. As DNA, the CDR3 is TGTGCCAGCAGCACAGGAGGGGGCGGGATCACCTACGAGCAGTACTTC. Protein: CASSTGGGGITYEQYF.

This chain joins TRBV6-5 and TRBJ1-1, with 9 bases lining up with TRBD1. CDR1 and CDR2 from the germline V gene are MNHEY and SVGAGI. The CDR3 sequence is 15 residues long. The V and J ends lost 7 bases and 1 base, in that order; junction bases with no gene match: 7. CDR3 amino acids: CASKKQGASNTEAFF. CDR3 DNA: TGTGCCAGCAAGAAACAGGGGGCATCGAACACTGAAGCTTTCTTT.

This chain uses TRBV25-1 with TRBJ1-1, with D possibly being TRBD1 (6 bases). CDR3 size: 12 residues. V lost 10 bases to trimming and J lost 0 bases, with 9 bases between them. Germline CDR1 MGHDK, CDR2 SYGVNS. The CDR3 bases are TGTGCCACCAGGGACATGAACACTGAAGCTTTCTTT. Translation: CATRDMNTEAFF.

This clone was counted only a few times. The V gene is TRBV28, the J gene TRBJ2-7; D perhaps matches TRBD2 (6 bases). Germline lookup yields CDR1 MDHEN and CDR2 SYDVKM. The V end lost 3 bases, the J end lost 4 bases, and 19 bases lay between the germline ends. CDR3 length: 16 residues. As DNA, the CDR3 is TGTGCCAGCAGTTTCCCGGGACTCCCGAGGGGATACGAGCAGTACTTC. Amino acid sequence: CASSFPGLPRGYEQYF.

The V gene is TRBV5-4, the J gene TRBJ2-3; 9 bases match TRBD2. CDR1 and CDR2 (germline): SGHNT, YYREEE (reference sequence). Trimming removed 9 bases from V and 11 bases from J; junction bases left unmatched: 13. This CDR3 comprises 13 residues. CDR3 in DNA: TGTGCCACCTCTAGCGGGGCCCTCCGGGGGCAGTATTTT. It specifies CATSSGALRGQYF.

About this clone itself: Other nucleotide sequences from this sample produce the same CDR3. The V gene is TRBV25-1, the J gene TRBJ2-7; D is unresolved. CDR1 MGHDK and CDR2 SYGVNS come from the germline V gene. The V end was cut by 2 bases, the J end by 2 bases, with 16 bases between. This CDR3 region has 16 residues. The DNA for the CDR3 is TGTGCCAGCAGTGAAAATGGAGAGACGGCAACCTACGAGCAGTACTTC. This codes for CASSENGETATYEQYF.

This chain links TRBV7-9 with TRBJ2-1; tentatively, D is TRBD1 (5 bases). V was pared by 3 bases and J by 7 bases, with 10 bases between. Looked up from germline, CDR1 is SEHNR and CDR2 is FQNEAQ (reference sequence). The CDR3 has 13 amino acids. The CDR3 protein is CASSLGHGNEQFF. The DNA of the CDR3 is TGTGCCAGCAGCTTGGGGCACGGGAATGAGCAGTTCTTC. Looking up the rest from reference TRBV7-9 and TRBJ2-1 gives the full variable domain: DTGVSQNPRHKITKRGQNVTFRCDPISEHNRLYWYRQTLGQGPEFLTYFQNEAQLEKSRLLSDRFSAERPKGSFSTLEIQRTEQGDSAMYLCASSLGHGNEQFFGPGTRLTVL.

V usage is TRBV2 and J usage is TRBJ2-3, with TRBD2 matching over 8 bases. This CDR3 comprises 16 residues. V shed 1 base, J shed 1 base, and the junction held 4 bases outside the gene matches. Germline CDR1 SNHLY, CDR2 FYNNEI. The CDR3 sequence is CASSEDGAGGTDTQYF. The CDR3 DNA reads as TGTGCCAGCAGTGAAGACGGAGCGGGAGGCACAGATACGCAGTATTTT.

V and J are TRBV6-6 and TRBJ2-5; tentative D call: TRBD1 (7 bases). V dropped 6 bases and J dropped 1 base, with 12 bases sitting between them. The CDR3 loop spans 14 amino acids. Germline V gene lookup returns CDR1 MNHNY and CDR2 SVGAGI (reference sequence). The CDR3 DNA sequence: TGTGCCAGCAGCCGGGGGACAGTCCAAGAGACCCAGTACTTC. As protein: CASSRGTVQETQYF.

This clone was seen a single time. Here the CDR3 reads CASSNKTGDSKNTEAFF. The CDR3 DNA reads TGTGCCAGCAGCAACAAAACAGGGGACTCTAAGAACACTGAAGCTTTCTTT. The V call is TRBV21-1, the J call TRBJ1-1; the table names TRBD1, a call not compared with the DNA. TRBV21-1 is an annotated pseudogene. The CDR3 is 17 residues long.

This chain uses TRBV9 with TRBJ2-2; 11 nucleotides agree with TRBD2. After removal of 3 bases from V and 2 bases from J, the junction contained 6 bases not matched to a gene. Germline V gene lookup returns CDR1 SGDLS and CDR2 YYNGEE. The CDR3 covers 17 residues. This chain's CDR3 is CASSALTSGGNTGELFF. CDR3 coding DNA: TGTGCCAGCAGCGCCCTAACTAGCGGGGGCAACACCGGGGAGCTGTTTTTT.

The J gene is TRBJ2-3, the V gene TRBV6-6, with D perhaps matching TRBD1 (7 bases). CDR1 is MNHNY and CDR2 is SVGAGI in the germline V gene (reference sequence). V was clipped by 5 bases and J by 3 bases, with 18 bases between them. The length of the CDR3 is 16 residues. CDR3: CASSTRSTGRTDTQYF. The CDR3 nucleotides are TGTGCCAGCAGTACAAGGTCGACAGGGAGGACAGATACGCAGTATTTT.

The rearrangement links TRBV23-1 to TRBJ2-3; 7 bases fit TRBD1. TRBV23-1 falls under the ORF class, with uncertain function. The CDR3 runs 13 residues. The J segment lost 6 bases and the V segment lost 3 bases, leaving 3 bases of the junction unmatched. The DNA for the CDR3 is TGCGCCAGCAGTCATAGGGGGCCCGATACGCAGTATTTT. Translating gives CASSHRGPDTQYF.

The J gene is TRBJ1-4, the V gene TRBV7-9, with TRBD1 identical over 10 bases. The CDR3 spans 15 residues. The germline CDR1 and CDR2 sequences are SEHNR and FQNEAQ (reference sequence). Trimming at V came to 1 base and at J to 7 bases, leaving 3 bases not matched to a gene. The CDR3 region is CASSLDGTGVEKLFF. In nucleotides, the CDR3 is TGTGCCAGCAGCTTAGATGGGACAGGGGTTGAAAAACTGTTTTTT.

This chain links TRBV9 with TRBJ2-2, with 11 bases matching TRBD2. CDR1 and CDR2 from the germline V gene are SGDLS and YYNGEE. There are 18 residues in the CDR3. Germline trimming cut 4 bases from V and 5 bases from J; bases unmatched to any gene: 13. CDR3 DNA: TGTGCCAGCAGCCCCCACACTCCCTTAGCGGGGGGGACCGGGGAGCTGTTTTTT. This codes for CASSPHTPLAGGTGELFF.

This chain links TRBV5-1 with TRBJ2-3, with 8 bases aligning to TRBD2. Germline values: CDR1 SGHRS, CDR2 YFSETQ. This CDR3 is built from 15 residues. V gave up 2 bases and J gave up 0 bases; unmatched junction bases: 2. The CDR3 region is CASSLAGASTDTQYF. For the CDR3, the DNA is TGCGCCAGCAGCTTAGCGGGGGCCAGCACAGATACGCAGTATTTT.